Here is one T cell receptor beta chain with its context. The antigen is not known. The sample belongs to a study of CD8 T cells in Susac syndrome. Overall study: Within the group of sequenced Susac syndrome patients, roughly six had active disease and fewer than 10 were in remission. Findings and limits, study-wide: Peak Susac CD8+ clonal expansion was seen in TEMRA cells and active patients.

Random hexamers were used to reverse transcribe the RNA input (about 0.5 to 1 ug). TCRdb called the immunoSEQ multiplex PCR reads again in MiXCR, with one record for every CDR3 protein. The data show roughly 2,100 distinct CDR3 sequences, with 70% seen just once and under 13% held by the top ten. The CDR3 totals 15 residues. With 1 base removed from V and 6 bases from J, the gap between germline ends came to 15 bases. The germline CDR1 and CDR2 sequences are LNHDA and SQIVND (reference sequence). For TEMRA sorting, memory subsets were defined by staining for CD27 and CD45RA. Both total CD8+ T cells and sorted CD8+ TEMRA cells were sequenced. Diagnostic criteria defined recently for definite or probable disease were met by the Susac syndrome patients.

The chain has TRBV19 and TRBJ1-1; D gene uncertain. The receptor was isolated from a human donor with Susac syndrome. Sequencing was performed on CD8+ TEMRA cells from PBMCs. Subset described: FACS-sorted terminally differentiated effector memory CD8+ T cells re-expressing CD45RA (CD8+ TEMRA). CDR3 in amino acids: CASSIVEWEGSEAFF. CDR3 coding DNA: TGTGCCAGTAGTATAGTTGAATGGGAGGGTTCTGAAGCTTTCTTT.